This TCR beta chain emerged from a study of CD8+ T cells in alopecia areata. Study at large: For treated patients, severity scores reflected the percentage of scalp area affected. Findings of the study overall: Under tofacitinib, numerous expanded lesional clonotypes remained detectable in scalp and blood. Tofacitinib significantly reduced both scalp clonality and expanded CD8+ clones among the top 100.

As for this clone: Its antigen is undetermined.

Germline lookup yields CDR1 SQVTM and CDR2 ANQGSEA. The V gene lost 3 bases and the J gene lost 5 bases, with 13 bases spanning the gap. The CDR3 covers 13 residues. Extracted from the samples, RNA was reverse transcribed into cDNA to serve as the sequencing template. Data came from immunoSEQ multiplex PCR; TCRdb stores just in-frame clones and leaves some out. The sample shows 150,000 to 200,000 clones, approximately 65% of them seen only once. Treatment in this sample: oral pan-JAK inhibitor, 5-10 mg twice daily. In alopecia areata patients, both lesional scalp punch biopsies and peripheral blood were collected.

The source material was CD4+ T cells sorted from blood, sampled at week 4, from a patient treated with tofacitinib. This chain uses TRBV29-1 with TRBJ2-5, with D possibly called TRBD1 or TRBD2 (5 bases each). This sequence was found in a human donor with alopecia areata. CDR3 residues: CSVDLGVVETQYF. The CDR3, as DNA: TGCAGCGTTGATCTGGGGGTGGTGGAGACCCAGTACTTC. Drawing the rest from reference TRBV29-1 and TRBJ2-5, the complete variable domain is SAVISQKPSRDICQRGTSLTIQCQVDSQVTMMFWYRQQPGQSLTLIATANQGSEATYESGFVIDKFPISRPNLTFSTLTVSNMSPEDSSIYLCSVDLGVVETQYFGPGTRLLVL.